The sequence of this T cell receptor beta chain was determined in a study of PD-1 blockade in classical Hodgkin lymphoma. General study findings and limits: Complete responders possessed baseline diversity comparable to newly diagnosed patients. Causes of the repertoire differences remain undefined, possibly disease activity or prior therapy. In CD4+ cells, TCR diversity went up significantly by C4D1, but in CD8+ cells it did not.

Time point reported: cycle 4 day 1 (C4D1), after less than seven weeks of nivolumab. There was relapse after autologous stem cell transplantation in every patient, and there was variation in brentuximab vedotin exposure. This clone was seen once. What it recognizes is unknown. Germline-derived CDR1 and CDR2 are MNHNS and SASEGT. The CDR3 is made up of 14 amino acids. V lost 0 bases and J lost 1, with 7 bases in between. The protocol was immunoSEQ multiplex PCR, while the TCRdb copy is restricted to in-frame clones and leaves out a portion. The sample records about 21,000 clones, 76% being singletons. This clonotype was obtained from a human donor with classical Hodgkin lymphoma. The specimen was peripheral blood mononuclear cells (PBMCs), collected before the fourth cycle of nivolumab. The gene calls are TRBV6-1 and TRBJ2-7, with D possibly matching TRBD1 (5 bases). Here the CDR3 reads CASSEAGPSYEQYF. DNA of the CDR3: TGTGCCAGCAGTGAAGCGGGGCCTTCCTACGAGCAGTACTTC.